One sample yielded the 9 T cell receptor beta chains listed below, sequenced in a study of blood T cell repertoires in COVID-19 (dated by TCRdb to 2020 to 2022). The method was the immunoSEQ multiplex PCR assay. In TCRdb, the immuneACCESS table is reduced to in-frame sequences with V and J assigned. These tables do not hold every clone; where another copy was compared, an unresolved V gene accounts for under half, and the others remain unexplained. Counted in this sample were over 150,000 clones; over 70% of them appeared once. Roughly 2.8% of the sample is taken by the ten largest. The sequenced sample consisted of peripheral blood. The receptor set was obtained from a woman in her fifties or sixties with acute or convalescent COVID-19.

The J gene is TRBJ1-2, the V gene TRBV25-1, with 8 bases aligning to TRBD1. V lost 4 bases to trimming and J lost 4 bases; unmatched junction nucleotides: 5. Germline CDR1 is MGHDK and CDR2 is SYGVNS. The CDR3 runs to 14 residues. The CDR3 DNA is TGTGCCAGCAGTGGAGCCGGGACAGGCTATGGCTACACCTTC. As protein: CASSGAGTGYGYTF.

In its sample, this clone was seen a few times. This chain connects TRBV30 to TRBJ2-7; a possible D gene is TRBD1 (6 bases). V was clipped by 6 bases and J by 2 bases, with 23 bases between them. CDR3 size: 16 residues. Germline CDR1 and CDR2: GTSNPN and SVGIG (reference sequence). In nucleotides, the CDR3 is TGTGCCTGTCCCCGGGGCCTGAGGGGGAGAACCTACGAGCAGTACTTC. It translates to CACPRGLRGRTYEQYF.

The genes are TRBV6-5 and TRBJ1-5, with D possibly TRBD1 on 6 matching bases. The V gene lost 6 bases and the J gene lost 3 bases, with 9 bases spanning the gap. Germline-derived CDR1 and CDR2 are MNHEY and SVGAGI. This CDR3 contains 13 residues. CDR3 nucleotide sequence: TGTGCCAGCAGAAGACAGGTCAATCAGCCCCAGCATTTT. This gives the protein CASRRQVNQPQHF.

Here the CDR3 reads CASRKSYSGNTIYF. CDR3 nucleotide sequence: TGTGCCAGCCGTAAATCCTACTCTGGAAACACCATATATTTT. The V gene is TRBV9, the J gene TRBJ1-3; unclear D gene. This CDR3 region has 14 residues. Germline V gene sequence: CDR1 SGDLS, CDR2 YYNGEE. The V end lost 7 bases, the J end lost 0 bases, and 11 bases lay between the germline ends.

The chain carries TRBV30 and TRBJ1-3; the D is unclear. The germline V and J ends were trimmed by 0 bases and 0 bases, with 12 bases remaining between them. The CDR3 has 16 amino acids. Germline CDR1 is GTSNPN and CDR2 is SVGIG (reference sequence). The CDR3: CAWSVGEESSGNTIYF. The CDR3 region has the DNA TGTGCCTGGAGTGTTGGGGAGGAGAGCTCTGGAAACACCATATATTTT.

The rearrangement joins TRBV6-6 to TRBJ2-7; TRBD1 matches 8 bases. The length of the CDR3 is 16 residues. Looked up from germline, CDR1 is MNHNY and CDR2 is SVGAGI (reference sequence). The V and J ends lost 5 bases and 1 base, in that order; junction bases with no gene match: 10. The CDR3 nucleotides read TGTGCCAGCAGTACCAGGTGGGACAGGAAGTCCTACGAGCAGTACTTC. Translating gives CASSTRWDRKSYEQYF.

V is TRBV7-2 and J is TRBJ2-7; D unclear. The germline CDR1 and CDR2 sequences are SGHTA and FQGNSA. Between the trimmed V and J ends, which lost 5 bases and 2 bases, there was a span of 10 bases. CDR3 length: 13 amino acids. CDR3 region: CASSQQIAYEQYF. The CDR3 region has the DNA TGTGCCAGCAGCCAACAGATCGCCTACGAGCAGTACTTC.

The chain couples TRBV19 to TRBJ2-1, with D possibly being TRBD1 (6 bases). This CDR3 is built from 18 residues. Trimming cost V 4 bases and J 0 bases, with 19 bases left between them. In germline, CDR1 is LNHDA, CDR2 SQIVND (reference sequence). In nucleotides, the CDR3 is TGTGCCAGTAGTAAAGGTCGGATGGACAGAAGCTCCTACAATGAGCAGTTCTTC. The encoded protein is CASSKGRMDRSSYNEQFF.

This chain joins TRBV6-5 and TRBJ2-2; D not resolved. Trimming left V 6 bases short and J 2 bases short, with 4 bases between. Germline V gene data show CDR1 as MNHEY and CDR2 as SVGAGI. The CDR3 runs to 12 residues. The CDR3 nucleotides are TGTGCCAGCAGGGCCAACACCGGGGAGCTGTTTTTT. This gives the protein CASRANTGELFF.